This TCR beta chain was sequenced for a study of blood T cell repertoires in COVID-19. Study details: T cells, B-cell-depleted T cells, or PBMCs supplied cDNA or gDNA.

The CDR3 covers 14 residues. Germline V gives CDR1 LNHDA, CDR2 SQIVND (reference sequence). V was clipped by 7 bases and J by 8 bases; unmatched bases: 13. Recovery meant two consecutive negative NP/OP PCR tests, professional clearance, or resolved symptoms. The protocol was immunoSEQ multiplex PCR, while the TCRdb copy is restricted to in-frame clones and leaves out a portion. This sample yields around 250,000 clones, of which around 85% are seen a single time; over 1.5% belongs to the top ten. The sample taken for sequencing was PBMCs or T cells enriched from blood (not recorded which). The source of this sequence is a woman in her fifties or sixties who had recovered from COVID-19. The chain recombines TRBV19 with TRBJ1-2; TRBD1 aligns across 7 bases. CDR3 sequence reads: CASTRGQTLPGYTF. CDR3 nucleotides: TGTGCCAGTACCCGGGGACAGACTCTCCCCGGCTACACCTTC. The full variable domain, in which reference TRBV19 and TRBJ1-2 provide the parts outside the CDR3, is DGGITQSPKYLFRKEGQNVTLSCEQNLNHDAMYWYRQDPGQGLRLIYYSQIVNDFQKGDIAEGYSVSREKKESFPLTVTSAQKNPTAFYLCASTRGQTLPGYTFGSGTRLTVV.